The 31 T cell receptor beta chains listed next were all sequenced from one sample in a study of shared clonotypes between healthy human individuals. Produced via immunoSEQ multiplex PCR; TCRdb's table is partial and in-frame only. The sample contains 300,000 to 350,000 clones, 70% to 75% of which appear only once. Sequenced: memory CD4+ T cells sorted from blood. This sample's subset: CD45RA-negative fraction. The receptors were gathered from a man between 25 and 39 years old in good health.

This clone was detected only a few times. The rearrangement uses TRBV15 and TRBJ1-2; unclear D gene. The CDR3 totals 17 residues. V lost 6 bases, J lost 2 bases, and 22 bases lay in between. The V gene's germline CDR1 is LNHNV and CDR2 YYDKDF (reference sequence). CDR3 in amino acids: CATRAMSSSNRNYGYTF. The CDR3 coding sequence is TGTGCCACCAGAGCTATGAGTTCTTCGAATCGGAACTATGGCTACACCTTC. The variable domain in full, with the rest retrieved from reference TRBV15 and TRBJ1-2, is DAMVIQNPRYQVTQFGKPVTLSCSQTLNHNVMYWYQQKSSQAPKLLFHYYDKDFNNEADTPDNFQSRRPNTSFCFLDIRSPGLGDTAMYLCATRAMSSSNRNYGYTFGSGTRLTVV.

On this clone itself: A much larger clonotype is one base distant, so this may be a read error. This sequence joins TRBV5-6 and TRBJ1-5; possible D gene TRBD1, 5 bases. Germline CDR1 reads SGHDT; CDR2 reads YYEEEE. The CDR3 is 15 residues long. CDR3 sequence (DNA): TGTGCCAGCAGCTTGGGTCAGGGCCCTTATCAGTCCCAGCATTTT. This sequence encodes CASSLGQGPYQSQHF. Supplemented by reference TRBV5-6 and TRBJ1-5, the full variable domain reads DAGVTQSPTHLIKTRGQQVTLRCSPKSGHDTVSWYQQALGQGPQFIFQYYEEEERQRGNFPDRFSGHQFPNYSSELNVNALLLGDSALYLCASSLGQGPYQSQHFGDGTRLSIL.

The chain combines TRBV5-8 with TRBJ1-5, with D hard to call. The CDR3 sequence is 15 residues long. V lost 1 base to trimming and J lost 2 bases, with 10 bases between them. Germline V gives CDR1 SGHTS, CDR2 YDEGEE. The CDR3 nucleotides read TGTGCCAGCAGCTTGCGATGGGGAGGCAATCAGCCCCAGCATTTT. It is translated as CASSLRWGGNQPQHF.

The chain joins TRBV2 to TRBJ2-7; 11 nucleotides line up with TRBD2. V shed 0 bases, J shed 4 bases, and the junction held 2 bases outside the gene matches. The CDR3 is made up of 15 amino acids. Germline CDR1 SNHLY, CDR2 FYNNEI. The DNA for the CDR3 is TGTGCCAGCAGTGAAGCTGGGACTAGCGGTTACGAGCAGTACTTC. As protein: CASSEAGTSGYEQYF.

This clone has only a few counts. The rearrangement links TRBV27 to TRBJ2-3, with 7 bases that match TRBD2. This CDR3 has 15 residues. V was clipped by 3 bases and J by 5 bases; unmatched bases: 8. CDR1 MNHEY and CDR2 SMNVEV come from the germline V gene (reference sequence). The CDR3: CASSLGRGREDTQYF. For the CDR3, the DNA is TGTGCCAGCAGTTTGGGGCGGGGGAGAGAAGATACGCAGTATTTT.

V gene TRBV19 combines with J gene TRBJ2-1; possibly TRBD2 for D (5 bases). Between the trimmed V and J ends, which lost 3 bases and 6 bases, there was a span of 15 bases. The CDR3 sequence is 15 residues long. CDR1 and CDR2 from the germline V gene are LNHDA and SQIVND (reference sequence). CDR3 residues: CASSIVSGSGNEQFF. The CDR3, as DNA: TGTGCCAGTAGTATCGTATCTGGGAGCGGCAATGAGCAGTTCTTC.

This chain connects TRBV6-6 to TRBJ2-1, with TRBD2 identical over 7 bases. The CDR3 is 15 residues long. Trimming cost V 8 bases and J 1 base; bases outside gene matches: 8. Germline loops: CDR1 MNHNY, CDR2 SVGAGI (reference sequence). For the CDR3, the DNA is TGTGCCAGCTCTCTGGGAGGGCCGTCCTACAATGAGCAGTTCTTC. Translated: CASSLGGPSYNEQFF.

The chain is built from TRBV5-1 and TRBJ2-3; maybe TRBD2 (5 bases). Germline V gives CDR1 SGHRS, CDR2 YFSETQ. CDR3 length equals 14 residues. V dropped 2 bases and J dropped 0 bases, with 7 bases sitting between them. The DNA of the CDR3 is TGCGCCAGCAGCTTAGCGGATAGCACAGATACGCAGTATTTT. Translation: CASSLADSTDTQYF.

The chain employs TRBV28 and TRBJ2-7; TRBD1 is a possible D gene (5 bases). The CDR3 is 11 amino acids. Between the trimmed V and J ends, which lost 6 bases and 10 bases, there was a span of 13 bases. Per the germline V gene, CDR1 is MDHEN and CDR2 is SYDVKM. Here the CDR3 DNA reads TGTGCCAGCAGCTACGACAGAATTCAGTACTTC. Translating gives CASSYDRIQYF.

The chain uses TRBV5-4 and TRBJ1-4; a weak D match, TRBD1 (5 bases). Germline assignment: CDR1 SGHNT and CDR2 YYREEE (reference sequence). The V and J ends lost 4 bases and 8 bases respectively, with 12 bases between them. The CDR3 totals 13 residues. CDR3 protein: CASSPGGSEKLFF. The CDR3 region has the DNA TGTGCCAGCAGCCCTGGGGGATCGGAAAAACTGTTTTTT.

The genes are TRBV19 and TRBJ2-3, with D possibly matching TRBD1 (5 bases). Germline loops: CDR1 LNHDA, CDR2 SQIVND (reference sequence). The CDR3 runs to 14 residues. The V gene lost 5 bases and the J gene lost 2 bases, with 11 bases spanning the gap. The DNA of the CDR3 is TGTGCCAGTAGTTCGCAGGGATTCACAGATACGCAGTATTTT. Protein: CASSSQGFTDTQYF.

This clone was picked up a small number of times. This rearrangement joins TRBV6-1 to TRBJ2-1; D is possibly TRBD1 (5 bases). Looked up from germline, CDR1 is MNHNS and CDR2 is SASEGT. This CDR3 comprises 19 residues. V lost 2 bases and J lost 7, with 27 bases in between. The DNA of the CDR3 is TGTGCCAGCAGTGAAAGGGCCAGTTGGAACAGGCGCCTGAGGAATGAGCAGTTCTTC. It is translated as CASSERASWNRRLRNEQFF.

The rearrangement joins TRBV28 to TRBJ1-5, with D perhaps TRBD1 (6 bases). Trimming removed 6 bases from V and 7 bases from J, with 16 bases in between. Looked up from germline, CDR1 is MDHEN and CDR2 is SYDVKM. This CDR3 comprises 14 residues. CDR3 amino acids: CASRHRGVRQPQHF. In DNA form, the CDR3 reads TGTGCCAGCAGGCATAGGGGGGTTCGCCAGCCCCAGCATTTT. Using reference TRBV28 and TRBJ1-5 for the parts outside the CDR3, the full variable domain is DVKVTQSSRYLVKRTGEKVFLECVQDMDHENMFWYRQDPGLGLRLIYFSYDVKMKEKGDIPEGYSVSREKKERFSLILESASTNQTSMYLCASRHRGVRQPQHFGDGTRLSIL.

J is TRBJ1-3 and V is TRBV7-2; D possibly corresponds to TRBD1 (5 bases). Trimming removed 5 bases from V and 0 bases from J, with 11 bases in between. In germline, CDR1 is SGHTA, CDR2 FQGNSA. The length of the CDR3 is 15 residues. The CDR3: CASSPQGFSGNTIYF. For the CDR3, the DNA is TGTGCCAGCAGCCCCCAGGGTTTCTCTGGAAACACCATATATTTT.

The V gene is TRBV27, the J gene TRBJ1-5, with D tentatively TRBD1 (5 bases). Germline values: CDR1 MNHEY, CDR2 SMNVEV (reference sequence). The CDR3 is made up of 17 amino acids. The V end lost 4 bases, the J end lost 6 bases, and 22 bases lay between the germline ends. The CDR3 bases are TGTGCCAGCAGTTCGAGGCGGGACTTAGGGGCGCTTCAGCCCCAGCATTTT. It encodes CASSSRRDLGALQPQHF.

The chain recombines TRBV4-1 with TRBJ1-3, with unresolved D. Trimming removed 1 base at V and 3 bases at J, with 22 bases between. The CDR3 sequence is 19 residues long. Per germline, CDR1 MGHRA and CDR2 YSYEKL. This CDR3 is CASSQVTSSRRVGGNTIYF. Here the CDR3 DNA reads TGCGCCAGCAGCCAAGTCACCTCCTCCCGGAGGGTCGGTGGAAACACCATATATTTT.

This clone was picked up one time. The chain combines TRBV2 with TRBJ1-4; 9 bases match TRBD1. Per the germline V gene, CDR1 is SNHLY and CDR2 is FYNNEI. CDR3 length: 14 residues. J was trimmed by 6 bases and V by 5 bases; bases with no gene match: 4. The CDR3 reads CASSPGQGHEKLFF. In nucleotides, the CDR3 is TGTGCCAGCAGTCCGGGACAGGGACATGAAAAACTGTTTTTT.

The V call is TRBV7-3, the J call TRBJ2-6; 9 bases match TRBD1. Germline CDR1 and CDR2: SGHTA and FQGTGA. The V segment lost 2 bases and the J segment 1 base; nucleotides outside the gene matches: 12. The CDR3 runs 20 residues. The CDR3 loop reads CASSLQPKTGGMSGANVLTF. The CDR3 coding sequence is TGTGCCAGCAGCTTACAACCTAAGACAGGGGGAATGTCTGGGGCCAACGTCCTGACTTTC.

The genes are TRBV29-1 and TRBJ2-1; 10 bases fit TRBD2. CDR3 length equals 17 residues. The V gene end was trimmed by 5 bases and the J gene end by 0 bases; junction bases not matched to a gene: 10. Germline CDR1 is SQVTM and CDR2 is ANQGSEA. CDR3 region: CSVTGLAVTSSYNEQFF. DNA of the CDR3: TGCAGCGTTACCGGACTAGCGGTTACGAGCTCCTACAATGAGCAGTTCTTC.

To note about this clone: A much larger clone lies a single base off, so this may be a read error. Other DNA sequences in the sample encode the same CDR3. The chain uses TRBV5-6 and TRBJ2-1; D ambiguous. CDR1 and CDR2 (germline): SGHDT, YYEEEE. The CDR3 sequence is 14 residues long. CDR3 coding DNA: TGCGCCAGCACCCCCGGGCCGGGCACGGTTGAGCAGTTCTTC. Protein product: CASTPGPGTVEQFF. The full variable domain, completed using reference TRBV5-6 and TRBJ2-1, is DAGVTQSPTHLIKTRGQQVTLRCSPKSGHDTVSWYQQALGQGPQFIFQYYEEEERQRGNFPDRFSGHQFPNYSSELNVNALLLGDSALYLCASTPGPGTVEQFFGPGTRLTVL.

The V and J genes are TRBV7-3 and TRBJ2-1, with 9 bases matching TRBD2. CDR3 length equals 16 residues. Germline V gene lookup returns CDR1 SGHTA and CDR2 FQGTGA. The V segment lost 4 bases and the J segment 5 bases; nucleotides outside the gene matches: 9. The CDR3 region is CASSSPAGGSHNEQFF. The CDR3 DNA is TGTGCCAGCAGCTCCCCAGCGGGAGGTTCCCACAATGAGCAGTTCTTC. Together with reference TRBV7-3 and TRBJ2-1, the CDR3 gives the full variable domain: GAGVSQTPSNKVTEKGKYVELRCDPISGHTALYWYRQSLGQGPEFLIYFQGTGAADDSGLPNDRFFAVRPEGSVSTLKIQRTERGDSAVYLCASSSPAGGSHNEQFFGPGTRLTVL.

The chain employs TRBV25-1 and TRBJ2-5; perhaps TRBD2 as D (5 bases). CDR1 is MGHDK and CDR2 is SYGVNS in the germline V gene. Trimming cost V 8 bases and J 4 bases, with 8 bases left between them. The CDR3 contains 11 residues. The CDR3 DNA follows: TGTGCCAGCGAACGGGGAGAGACCCAGTACTTC. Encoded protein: CASERGETQYF.

CDR3: CGTKRGPNTGELFF. The CDR3 coding sequence is TGTGGCACAAAGCGGGGGCCTAACACCGGGGAGCTGTTTTTT. V usage is TRBV15 and J usage is TRBJ2-2; 8 bases line up with TRBD2. Germline V gene sequence: CDR1 LNHNV, CDR2 YYDKDF (reference sequence). The CDR3 has 14 residues.

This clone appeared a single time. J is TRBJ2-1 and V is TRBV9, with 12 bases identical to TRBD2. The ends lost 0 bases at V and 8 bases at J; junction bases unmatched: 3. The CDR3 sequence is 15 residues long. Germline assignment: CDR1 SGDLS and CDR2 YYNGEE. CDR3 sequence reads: CASSVASGRAHEQFF. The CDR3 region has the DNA TGTGCCAGCAGCGTAGCTAGCGGGAGGGCCCATGAGCAGTTCTTC. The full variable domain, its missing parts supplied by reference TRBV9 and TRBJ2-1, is DSGVTQTPKHLITATGQRVTLRCSPRSGDLSVYWYQQSLDQGLQFLIQYYNGEERAKGNILERFSAQQFPDLHSELNLSSLELGDSALYFCASSVASGRAHEQFFGPGTRLTVL.

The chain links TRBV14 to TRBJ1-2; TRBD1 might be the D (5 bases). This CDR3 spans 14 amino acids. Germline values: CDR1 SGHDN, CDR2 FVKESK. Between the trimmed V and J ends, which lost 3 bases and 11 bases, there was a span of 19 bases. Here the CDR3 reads CASSHRTDTALYTF. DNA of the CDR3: TGTGCCAGCAGCCACCGAACGGACACCGCTCTATACACCTTC.

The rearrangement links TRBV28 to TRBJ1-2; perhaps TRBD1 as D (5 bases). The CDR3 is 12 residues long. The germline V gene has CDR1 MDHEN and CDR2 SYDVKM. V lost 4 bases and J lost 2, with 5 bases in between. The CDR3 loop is CASSWDNYGYTF. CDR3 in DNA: TGTGCCAGCAGTTGGGACAACTATGGCTACACCTTC.

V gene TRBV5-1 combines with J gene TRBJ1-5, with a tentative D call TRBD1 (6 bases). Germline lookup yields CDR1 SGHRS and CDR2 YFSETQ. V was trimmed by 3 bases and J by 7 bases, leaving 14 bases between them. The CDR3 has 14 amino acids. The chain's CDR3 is CASSSVGGGQPQHF. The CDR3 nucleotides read TGCGCCAGCAGCTCCGTGGGGGGCGGGCAGCCCCAGCATTTT.

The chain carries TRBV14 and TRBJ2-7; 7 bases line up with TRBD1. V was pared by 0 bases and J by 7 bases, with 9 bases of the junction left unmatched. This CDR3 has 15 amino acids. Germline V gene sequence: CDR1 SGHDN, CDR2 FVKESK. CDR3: CASSQDLGGVQEQYF. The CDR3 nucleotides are TGTGCCAGCAGCCAAGATTTAGGGGGCGTCCAAGAGCAGTACTTC.

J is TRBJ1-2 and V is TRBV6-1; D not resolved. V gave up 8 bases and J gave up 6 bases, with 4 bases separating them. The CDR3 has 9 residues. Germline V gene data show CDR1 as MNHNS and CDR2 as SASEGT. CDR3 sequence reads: CASGDGYTF. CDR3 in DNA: TGTGCCAGCGGAGATGGCTACACCTTC.

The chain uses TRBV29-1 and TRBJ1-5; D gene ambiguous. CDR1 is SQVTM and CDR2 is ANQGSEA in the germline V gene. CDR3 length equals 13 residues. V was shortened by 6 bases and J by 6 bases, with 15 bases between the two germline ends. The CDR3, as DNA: TGCAGCGTGACCGATGGGGTTTCTCAGCCCCAGCATTTT. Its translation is CSVTDGVSQPQHF.

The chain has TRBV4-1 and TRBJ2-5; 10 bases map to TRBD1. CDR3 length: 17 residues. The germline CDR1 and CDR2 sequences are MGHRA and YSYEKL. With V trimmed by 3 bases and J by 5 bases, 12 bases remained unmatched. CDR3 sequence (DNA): TGCGCCAGCAGCCACGTGACAGGGGGCACCAAAAGGGAGACCCAGTACTTC. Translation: CASSHVTGGTKRETQYF.